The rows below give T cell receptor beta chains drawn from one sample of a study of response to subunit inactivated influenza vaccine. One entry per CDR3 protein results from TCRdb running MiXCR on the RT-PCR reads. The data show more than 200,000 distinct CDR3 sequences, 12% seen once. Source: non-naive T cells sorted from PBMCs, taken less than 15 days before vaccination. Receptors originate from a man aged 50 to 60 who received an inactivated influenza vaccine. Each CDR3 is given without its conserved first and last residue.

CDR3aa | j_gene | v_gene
ASSLDRGDTEAF | TRBJ1-1 | TRBV7-6
SVEEGTSGETQH | TRBJ2-5 | TRBV29-1
SARTTRRSYEQY | TRBJ2-7 | TRBV20-1
ASSPWGQGPYEQY | TRBJ2-7 | TRBV16
ASSVDRSLGQPQH | TRBJ1-5 | TRBV2
ASTRSTGGYEQY | TRBJ2-7 | TRBV12-3/TRBV12-4
ASRGANSPLH | TRBJ1-6 | TRBV12-3/TRBV12-4
SATQRQSSNQPQH | TRBJ1-5 | TRBV20-1
ASLDRGYNEQF | TRBJ2-1 | TRBV2
ASTPGRSSYNEQF | TRBJ2-1 | TRBV2
ASSYYMGAAGELF | TRBJ2-2 | TRBV6-5
SVEGRRQSIAF | TRBJ1-1 | TRBV29-1
ASNSGTGQQPHH | TRBJ1-5 | TRBV2
ASSAFKKGDTQY | TRBJ2-3 | TRBV25-1
ASSYYERSEAF | TRBJ1-1 | TRBV6-5
SASFDTYEQY | TRBJ2-7 | TRBV20-1
ASSSEGTGGSPLH | TRBJ1-6 | TRBV5-1
ASRRQGAIDYGYT | TRBJ1-2 | TRBV13
ASNPTGGDTQY | TRBJ2-3 | TRBV7-9
ATSDLPGQGANNEQF | TRBJ2-1 | TRBV24-1
ASSPTWEGGVEQF | TRBJ2-1 | TRBV6-1
ASSFMWTGGNTEAF | TRBJ1-1 | TRBV5-1
ASSSLGIENTEAF | TRBJ1-1 | TRBV25-1
ASSYSVGTGAYEQY | TRBJ2-7 | TRBV6-5
ASSLPGGNTEAF | TRBJ1-1 | TRBV5-1
ASSWRTSGNEQY | TRBJ2-7 | TRBV5-1
SARDPGPSSYNEQF | TRBJ2-1 | TRBV20-1
ASSTGRVQPQH | TRBJ1-5 | TRBV6-6
AITRDLYGYT | TRBJ1-2 | TRBV10-3
AGSYGAPSRSNYGYT | TRBJ1-2 | TRBV6-2/TRBV6-3
ASSLVPGDSYGYT | TRBJ1-2 | TRBV7-2
ASSRGGHNEQF | TRBJ2-1 | TRBV3-1
ASSFQGGGRGNQPQH | TRBJ1-5 | TRBV7-9
SAKTGTSVSEQY | TRBJ2-7 | TRBV20-1
SARIRVHEQY | TRBJ2-7 | TRBV20-1
ASSLSGLTSGRWNEQF | TRBJ2-1 | TRBV11-1
ASSSSGGANTGELF | TRBJ2-2 | TRBV11-3
ATQGGNQPQH | TRBJ1-5 | TRBV10-1
ASTPVGRANEQF | TRBJ2-1 | TRBV7-9
ASSFSLGGGPSYNEQF | TRBJ2-1 | TRBV28
ASSLTRDRVTGELF | TRBJ2-2 | TRBV28
ASSQFGALNTGELF | TRBJ2-2 | TRBV7-8
ASSYSNQETQY | TRBJ2-5 | TRBV6-2/TRBV6-3
ASTLGGREADTQY | TRBJ2-3 | TRBV27
ATKDPGLAGANTGELF | TRBJ2-2 | TRBV10-3
ASSTTGLQTQY | TRBJ2-5 | TRBV18
AINPSPSTDTQY | TRBJ2-3 | TRBV10-3
ASSLQLAYTDTQY | TRBJ2-3 | TRBV5-1
ASSLADTTDTQY | TRBJ2-3 | TRBV5-1
ASSLVLNTGELF | TRBJ2-2 | TRBV28
SAHPGLQIYNEQF | TRBJ2-1 | TRBV20-1
SADKGNEQF | TRBJ2-1 | TRBV20-1
ASSVGSSGDNEQF | TRBJ2-1 | TRBV9